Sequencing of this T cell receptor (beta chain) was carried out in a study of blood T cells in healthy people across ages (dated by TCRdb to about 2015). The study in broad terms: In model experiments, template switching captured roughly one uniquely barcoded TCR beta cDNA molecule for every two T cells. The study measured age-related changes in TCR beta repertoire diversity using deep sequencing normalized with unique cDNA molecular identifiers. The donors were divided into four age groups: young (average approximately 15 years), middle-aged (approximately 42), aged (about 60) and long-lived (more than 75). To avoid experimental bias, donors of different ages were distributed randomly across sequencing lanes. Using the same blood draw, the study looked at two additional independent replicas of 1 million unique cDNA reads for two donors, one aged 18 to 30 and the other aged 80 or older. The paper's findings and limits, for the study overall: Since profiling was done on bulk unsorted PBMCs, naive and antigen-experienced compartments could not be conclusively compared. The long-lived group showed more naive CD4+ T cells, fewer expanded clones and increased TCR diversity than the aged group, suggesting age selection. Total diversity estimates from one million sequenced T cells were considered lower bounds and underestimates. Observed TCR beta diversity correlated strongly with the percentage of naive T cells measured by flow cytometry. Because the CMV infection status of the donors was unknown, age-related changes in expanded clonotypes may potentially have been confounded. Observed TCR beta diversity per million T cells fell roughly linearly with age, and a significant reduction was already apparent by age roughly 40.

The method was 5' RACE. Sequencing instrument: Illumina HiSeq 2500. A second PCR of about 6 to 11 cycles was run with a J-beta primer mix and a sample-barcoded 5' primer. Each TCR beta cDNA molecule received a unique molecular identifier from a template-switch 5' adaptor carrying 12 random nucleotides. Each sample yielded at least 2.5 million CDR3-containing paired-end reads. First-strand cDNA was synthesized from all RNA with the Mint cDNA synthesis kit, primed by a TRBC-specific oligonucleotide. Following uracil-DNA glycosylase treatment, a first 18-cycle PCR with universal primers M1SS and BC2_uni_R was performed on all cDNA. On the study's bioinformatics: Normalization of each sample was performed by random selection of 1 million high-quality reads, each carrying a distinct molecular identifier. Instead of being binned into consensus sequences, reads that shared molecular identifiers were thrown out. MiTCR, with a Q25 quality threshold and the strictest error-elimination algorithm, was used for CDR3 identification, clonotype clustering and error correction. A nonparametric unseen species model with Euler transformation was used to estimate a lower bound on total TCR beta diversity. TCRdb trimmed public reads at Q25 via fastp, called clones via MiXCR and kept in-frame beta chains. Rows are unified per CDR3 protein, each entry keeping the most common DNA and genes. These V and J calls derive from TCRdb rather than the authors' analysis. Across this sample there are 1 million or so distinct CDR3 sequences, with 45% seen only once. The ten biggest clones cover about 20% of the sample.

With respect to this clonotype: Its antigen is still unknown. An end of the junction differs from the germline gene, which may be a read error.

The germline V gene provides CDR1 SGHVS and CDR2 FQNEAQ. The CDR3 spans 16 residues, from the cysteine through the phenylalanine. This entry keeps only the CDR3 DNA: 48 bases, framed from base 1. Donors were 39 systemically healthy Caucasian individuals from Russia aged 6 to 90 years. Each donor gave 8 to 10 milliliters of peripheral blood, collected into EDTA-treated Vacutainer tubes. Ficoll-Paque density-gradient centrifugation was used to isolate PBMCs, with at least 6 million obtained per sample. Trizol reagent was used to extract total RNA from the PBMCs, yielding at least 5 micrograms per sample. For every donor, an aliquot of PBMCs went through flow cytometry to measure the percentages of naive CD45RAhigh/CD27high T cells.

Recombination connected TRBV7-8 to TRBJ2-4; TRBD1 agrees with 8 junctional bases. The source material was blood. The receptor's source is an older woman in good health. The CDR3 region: CASGLRTGRIKNIQYF. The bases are TGTGCCAGCGGCTTAAGGACAGGGAGGATCAAAAACATTCAGTACTTC.